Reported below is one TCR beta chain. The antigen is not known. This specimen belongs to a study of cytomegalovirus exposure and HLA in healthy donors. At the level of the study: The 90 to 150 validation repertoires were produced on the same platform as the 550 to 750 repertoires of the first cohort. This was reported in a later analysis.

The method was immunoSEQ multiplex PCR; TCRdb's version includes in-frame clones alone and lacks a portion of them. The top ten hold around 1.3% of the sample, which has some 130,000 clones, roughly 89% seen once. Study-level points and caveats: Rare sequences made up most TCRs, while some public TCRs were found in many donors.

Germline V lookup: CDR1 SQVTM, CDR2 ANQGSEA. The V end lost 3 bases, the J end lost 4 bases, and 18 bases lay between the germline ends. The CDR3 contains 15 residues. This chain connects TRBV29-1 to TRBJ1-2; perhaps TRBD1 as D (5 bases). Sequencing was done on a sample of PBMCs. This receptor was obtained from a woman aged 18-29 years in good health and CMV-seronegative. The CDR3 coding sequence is TGCAGCGTTGACCTTCGACAGTACGGTAGCTATGGCTACACCTTC. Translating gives CSVDLRQYGSYGYTF. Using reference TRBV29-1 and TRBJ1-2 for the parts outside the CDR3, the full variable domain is SAVISQKPSRDICQRGTSLTIQCQVDSQVTMMFWYRQQPGQSLTLIATANQGSEATYESGFVIDKFPISRPNLTFSTLTVSNMSPEDSSIYLCSVDLRQYGSYGYTFGSGTRLTVV.